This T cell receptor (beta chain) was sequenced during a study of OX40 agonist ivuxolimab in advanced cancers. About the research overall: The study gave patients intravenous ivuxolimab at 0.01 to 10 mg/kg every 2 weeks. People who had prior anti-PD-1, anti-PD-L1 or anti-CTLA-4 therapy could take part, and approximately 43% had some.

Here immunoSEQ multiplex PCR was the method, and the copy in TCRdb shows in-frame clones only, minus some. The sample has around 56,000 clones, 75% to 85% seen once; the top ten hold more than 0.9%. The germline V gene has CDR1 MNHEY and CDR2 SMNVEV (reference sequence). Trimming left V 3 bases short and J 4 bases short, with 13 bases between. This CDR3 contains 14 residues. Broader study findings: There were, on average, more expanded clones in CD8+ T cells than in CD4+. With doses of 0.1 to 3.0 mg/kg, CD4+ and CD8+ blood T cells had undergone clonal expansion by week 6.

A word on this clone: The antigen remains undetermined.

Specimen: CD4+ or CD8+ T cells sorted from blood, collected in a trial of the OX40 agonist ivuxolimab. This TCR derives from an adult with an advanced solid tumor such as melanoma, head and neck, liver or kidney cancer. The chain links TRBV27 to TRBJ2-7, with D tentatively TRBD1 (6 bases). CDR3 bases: TGTGCCAGCAGTTTTGGACAGCCTTGGTACGAGCAGTACTTC. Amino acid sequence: CASSFGQPWYEQYF.